This TCR beta chain is drawn from a study of blood T cell repertoires in COVID-19. For this clone: Germline and junction disagree at one end, which may indicate a read error.

TCRdb's copy holds only in-frame clones and misses some; the assay was immunoSEQ multiplex PCR. The sample carries fewer than 200,000 clones, about 75% recorded once. Germline V gives CDR1 GTSNPN, CDR2 SVGIG (reference sequence). This CDR3 is 14 amino acids long. The specimen sequenced was peripheral blood. The receptor's source is a woman in her 70s with acute or convalescent COVID-19. V and J are TRBV30 and TRBJ2-7; the match to TRBD2 covers 8 bases. The CDR3: CAWSTGLASSEQYF. The CDR3 bases are TGTGCCTGGAGTACCGGACTAGCCTCCTCCGAGCAGTACTTC.